A selection of T cell receptor beta chains follows, all from one sample in a study of blood T cell repertoires in COVID-19. Repertoires were generated with immunoSEQ multiplex PCR, while TCRdb's copy carries only in-frame clones and drops some. This repertoire shows almost 400,000 clones, roughly 90% found once; its top ten account for 0.95% to 1%. Sequencing input: PBMCs or T cells enriched from blood (not recorded which). These receptors were taken from a woman younger than 45 with acute COVID-19. Both conserved end residues are part of each CDR3. Each record gives: clone size, J gene, D gene, V gene, CDR3 DNA, CDR3 protein. D genes are given only for firm matches. Size tells how often a clone was seen (once, few, many) or the class of an expanded clone, and some rows leave it out.

clone size: .; J gene: TRBJ2-3; D gene: .; V gene: TRBV20-1; CDR3 DNA: TGCAGTTCTACAGATACGCAGTATTTT; CDR3 protein: CSSTDTQYF
clone size: .; J gene: TRBJ1-2; D gene: TRBD1; V gene: TRBV14; CDR3 DNA: TGTGCCAGCAGCCCCCGGACAGGCCTCTATGGCTACACCTTC; CDR3 protein: CASSPRTGLYGYTF
clone size: .; J gene: TRBJ2-3; D gene: TRBD2; V gene: TRBV27; CDR3 DNA: TGTGCCAGCAGTCCCCGACTAGCGGGGGCCACAGATACGCAGTATTTT; CDR3 protein: CASSPRLAGATDTQYF
clone size: .; J gene: TRBJ1-1; D gene: TRBD1; V gene: TRBV6-5; CDR3 DNA: TGTGCCAGCAGTACCGGGACAGGGGTTATCACTGAAGCTTTCTTT; CDR3 protein: CASSTGTGVITEAFF
clone size: .; J gene: TRBJ1-2; D gene: .; V gene: TRBV10-3; CDR3 DNA: TGTGCCATCAGTGAACGCGGTCAGGGGAGTCGTGGCTACACCTTC; CDR3 protein: CAISERGQGSRGYTF
clone size: .; J gene: TRBJ1-1; D gene: TRBD1; V gene: TRBV29-1; CDR3 DNA: TGCAGCGGCGGACAGGGCATGAACACTGAAGCTTTCTTT; CDR3 protein: CSGGQGMNTEAFF
clone size: .; J gene: TRBJ2-5; D gene: .; V gene: TRBV4-1; CDR3 DNA: TGCGCCAGCAGCCCTGATCGGAGCTTGGAGACCCAGTACTTC; CDR3 protein: CASSPDRSLETQYF
clone size: .; J gene: TRBJ1-2; D gene: TRBD1; V gene: TRBV6-1; CDR3 DNA: TGTGCCAGCAGTGAATTGGGACAGGGGACCACTCGCTATGGCTACACCTTC; CDR3 protein: CASSELGQGTTRYGYTF
clone size: .; J gene: TRBJ2-3; D gene: .; V gene: TRBV3-1/TRBV3-2; CDR3 DNA: TGTGCCAGCAGAAACGCCAGGATAGATACAGATACGCAGTATTTT; CDR3 protein: CASRNARIDTDTQYF
clone size: .; J gene: TRBJ1-2; D gene: .; V gene: TRBV6-2/TRBV6-3; CDR3 DNA: TGTGCCAGCAGTTACGAGCTTAACTATGGCTACACCTTC; CDR3 protein: CASSYELNYGYTF
clone size: .; J gene: TRBJ2-7; D gene: TRBD1; V gene: TRBV25-1; CDR3 DNA: TGTGCCAGCACTACGACAGGGGGGACCTACGAGCAGTACTTC; CDR3 protein: CASTTTGGTYEQYF
clone size: .; J gene: TRBJ1-5; D gene: TRBD1; V gene: TRBV2; CDR3 DNA: TGTGCCAGCAGTGGTGGACAGGCAACGGGCAATCAGCCCCAGCATTTT; CDR3 protein: CASSGGQATGNQPQHF
clone size: .; J gene: TRBJ1-3; D gene: .; V gene: TRBV19; CDR3 DNA: TGTGCCAGTTCCCCGCGAGGTCGAGGAAACACCATATATTTT; CDR3 protein: CASSPRGRGNTIYF
clone size: .; J gene: TRBJ2-7; D gene: TRBD1; V gene: TRBV7-9; CDR3 DNA: TGTGCCAGCAGTCCGGACAGGGTTCGGAACGAGCAGTACTTC; CDR3 protein: CASSPDRVRNEQYF
clone size: .; J gene: TRBJ1-1; D gene: .; V gene: TRBV20-1; CDR3 DNA: TGCAGTGCTAGTCCACCTAGTTTCCTGAACACTGAAGCTTTCTTT; CDR3 protein: CSASPPSFLNTEAFF
clone size: once; J gene: TRBJ1-1; D gene: .; V gene: TRBV6-5; CDR3 DNA: TGTGCCAGCAGTTACTCGACAGGCGAGGCTTTCTTT; CDR3 protein: CASSYSTGEAFF